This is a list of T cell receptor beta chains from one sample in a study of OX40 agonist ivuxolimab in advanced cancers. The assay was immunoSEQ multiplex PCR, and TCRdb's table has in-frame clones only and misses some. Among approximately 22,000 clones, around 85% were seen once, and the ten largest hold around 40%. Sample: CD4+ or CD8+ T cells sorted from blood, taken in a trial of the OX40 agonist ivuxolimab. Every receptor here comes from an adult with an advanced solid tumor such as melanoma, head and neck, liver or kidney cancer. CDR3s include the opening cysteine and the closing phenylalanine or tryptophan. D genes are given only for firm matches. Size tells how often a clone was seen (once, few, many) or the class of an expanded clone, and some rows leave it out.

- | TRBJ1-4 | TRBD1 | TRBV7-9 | CASSLVHRGPRNEKLFF | TGTGCCAGCAGCTTAGTGCACAGGGGTCCCCGTAATGAAAAACTGTTTTTT
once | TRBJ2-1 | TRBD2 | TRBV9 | CASSAGLAGDLNEQFF | TGTGCCAGCAGCGCCGGACTAGCGGGCGATCTGAATGAGCAGTTCTTC
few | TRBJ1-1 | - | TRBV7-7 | CASSPLSGGYTEAFF | TGTGCCAGCAGCCCCCTTTCCGGGGGGTACACTGAAGCTTTCTTT
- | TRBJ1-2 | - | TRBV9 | CASSLQDSGYTF | TGTGCCAGCAGCCTACAGGACTCTGGCTACACCTTC
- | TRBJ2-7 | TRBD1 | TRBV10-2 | CASSEGDRPHEQYF | TGCGCCAGCAGTGAGGGGGACAGGCCCCACGAGCAGTACTTC
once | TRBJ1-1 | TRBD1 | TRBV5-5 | CASSPRQGNTEAFF | TGTGCCAGCAGCCCCCGACAGGGGAACACTGAAGCTTTCTTT
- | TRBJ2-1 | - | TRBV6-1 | CASSGIQGLSYNEQFF | TGTGCCAGCAGTGGAATACAGGGTCTCTCCTACAATGAGCAGTTCTTC
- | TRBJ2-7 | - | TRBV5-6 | CASSTDSYEQYF | TGTGCCAGCAGCACGGACAGCTACGAGCAGTACTTC
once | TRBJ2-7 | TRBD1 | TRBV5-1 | CASSSGQGVFYEQYF | TGCGCCAGCAGCTCAGGACAGGGAGTATTCTACGAGCAGTACTTC
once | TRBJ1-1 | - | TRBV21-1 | CASSKVEQMNTEAFF | TGTGCCAGCAGCAAAGTTGAACAAATGAACACTGAAGCTTTCTTT
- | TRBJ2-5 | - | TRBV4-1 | CASSQDWQQGTQYF | TGCGCCAGCAGCCAAGATTGGCAGCAAGGGACCCAGTACTTC
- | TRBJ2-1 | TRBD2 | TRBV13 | CASRRTGTSTYNEQFF | TGTGCCAGCAGGCGCACGGGGACTAGCACCTACAATGAGCAGTTCTTC
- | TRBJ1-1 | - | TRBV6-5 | CASWIESEAFF | TGTGCCAGCTGGATTGAGTCGGAAGCTTTCTTT
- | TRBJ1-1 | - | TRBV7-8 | CASSLVNRATEAFF | TGTGCCAGCAGCTTAGTTAACAGGGCGACTGAAGCTTTCTTT
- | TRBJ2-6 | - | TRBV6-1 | CASSEDSSGANVLTF | TGTGCCAGCAGTGAAGACAGCTCTGGGGCCAACGTCCTGACTTTC
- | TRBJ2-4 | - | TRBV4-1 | CASSSRDAGYNIQYF | TGCGCCAGCAGCTCGCGGGACGCCGGGTATAACATTCAGTACTTC
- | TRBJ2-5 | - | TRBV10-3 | CAISESWGQETQYF | TGTGCCATCAGTGAATCTTGGGGTCAAGAGACCCAGTACTTC
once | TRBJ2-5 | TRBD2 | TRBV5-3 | CASSLGPGGRQETQYF | TGTGCTTCCAGCTTGGGGCCGGGGGGACGGCAAGAGACCCAGTACTTC
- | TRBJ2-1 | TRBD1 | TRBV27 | CASSLRGGLRREQFF | TGTGCCAGCAGTTTACGAGGGGGCCTCCGACGTGAGCAGTTCTTC
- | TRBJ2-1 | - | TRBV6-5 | CASSYGDPRLNNEQFF | TGTGCCAGCAGTTACGGGGACCCCCGACTAAACAATGAGCAGTTCTTC
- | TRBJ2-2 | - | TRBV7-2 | CASSLAAGELFF | TGTGCCAGCAGCTTAGCGGCCGGGGAGCTGTTTTTT
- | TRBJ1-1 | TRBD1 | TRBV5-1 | CASSSLGTGGLNTEAFF | TGCGCCAGCAGCTCACTGGGGACAGGGGGGTTGAACACTGAAGCTTTCTTT
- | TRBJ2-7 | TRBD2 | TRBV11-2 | CASSPIAGGHEQYF | TGTGCCAGCAGCCCGATAGCGGGGGGGCACGAGCAGTACTTC
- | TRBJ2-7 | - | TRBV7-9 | CASSLIAGREQYF | TGTGCCAGCAGCTTAATTGCAGGGAGGGAGCAGTACTTC
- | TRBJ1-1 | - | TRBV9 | CASSVVLGGEGGLGAFF | TGTGCCAGCAGCGTAGTTCTAGGGGGGGAAGGAGGCCTCGGGGCTTTCTTT
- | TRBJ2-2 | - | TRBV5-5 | CASCLSERFGELFF | TGTGCCAGCTGCCTCTCGGAGCGGTTCGGGGAGCTGTTTTTT
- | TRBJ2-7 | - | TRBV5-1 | CASSLVLQGRGSSYEQYF | TGCGCCAGCAGCTTGGTTCTGCAGGGGAGGGGGAGCTCCTACGAGCAGTACTTC
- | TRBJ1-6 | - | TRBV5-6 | CASSQYEGDKGSLHF | TGTGCCAGCAGCCAATATGAGGGGGACAAGGGATCCCTCCACTTT
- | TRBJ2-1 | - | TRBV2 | CASLRLNGNEQFF | TGTGCCAGCCTAAGGCTAAACGGAAATGAGCAGTTCTTC
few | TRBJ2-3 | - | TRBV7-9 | CASSLETDAGDTQYF | TGTGCCAGCAGCTTAGAGACAGATGCAGGGGATACGCAGTATTTT
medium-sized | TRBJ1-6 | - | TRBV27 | CASSLWSVLRGSPLHF | TGTGCCAGCAGTTTGTGGTCCGTACTCCGGGGTTCACCCCTCCACTTT
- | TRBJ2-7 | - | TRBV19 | CASSIGWGTYEQYF | TGTGCCAGTAGTATAGGATGGGGGACCTACGAGCAGTACTTC
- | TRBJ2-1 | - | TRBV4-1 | CASSHNRGGEYNEQFF | TGCGCCAGCAGCCACAATAGGGGGGGCGAGTACAATGAGCAGTTCTTC
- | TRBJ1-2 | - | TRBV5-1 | CASSFITRGYGYTF | TGCGCCAGCAGTTTTATAACCAGGGGATATGGCTACACCTTC
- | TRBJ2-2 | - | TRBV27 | CASSYHTGELFF | TGTGCCAGCAGTTACCACACCGGGGAGCTGTTTTTT
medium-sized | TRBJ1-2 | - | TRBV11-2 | CASSLGAGYGYTF | TGTGCCAGCAGCTTAGGGGCAGGGTATGGCTACACCTTC